One sample yielded the 28 T cell receptor beta chains listed below, sequenced in a study of radiation and T cells in renal cell carcinoma. Produced via immunoSEQ multiplex PCR; TCRdb's table is partial and in-frame only. This sample has around 180,000 clones; about 87% occur once, and the top ten carry over 9%. Time point indicated: blood 4 weeks post-SBRT, at nephrectomy. Sample treatment: 15 Gy SBRT to primary tumor, nephrectomy 4 weeks later. Material: blood, obtained from a patient whose treatment included radiotherapy and nephrectomy. The receptors here all came from a woman in her 50s with renal cell carcinoma.

The chain recombines TRBV25-1 with TRBJ1-2; no clear D gene. Trimming left V 4 bases short and J 0 bases short, with 12 bases between. Germline V gene data show CDR1 as MGHDK and CDR2 as SYGVNS. The CDR3 covers 15 residues. CDR3: CASSAPETPNYGYTF. CDR3 bases: TGTGCCAGCAGTGCTCCCGAGACACCTAACTATGGCTACACCTTC.

The chain employs TRBV7-9 and TRBJ1-4; 8 nucleotides align to TRBD1. In germline, CDR1 is SEHNR, CDR2 FQNEAQ (reference sequence). This CDR3 spans 15 amino acids. Losses at the gene ends were 2 bases for V and 8 bases for J; bases not matched to a gene: 7. CDR3 nucleotides: TGTGCCAGCAGCTTATATGGGACAGGAGAAGAAAAACTGTTTTTT. It specifies CASSLYGTGEEKLFF.

This clone was seen just once. The chain uses TRBV6-1 and TRBJ2-3, with 7 bases that match TRBD2. With 3 bases clipped from V and 0 bases from J, the junction kept 12 bases outside the gene matches. This CDR3 region has 18 residues. CDR1 and CDR2 from the germline V gene are MNHNS and SASEGT. The CDR3 spells CASSDAHIVGGSTDTQYF. The CDR3, as DNA: TGTGCCAGCAGTGACGCCCATATAGTGGGGGGGAGCACAGATACGCAGTATTTT.

As DNA, the CDR3 is TGTGCCAGCAGCTTAGAGATGGTTAACACCGGGGAGCTGTTTTTT. It encodes CASSLEMVNTGELFF. The V and J genes are TRBV7-2 and TRBJ2-2, with unresolved D. V was clipped by 1 base and J by 2 bases, with 8 bases between them. Per the germline V gene, CDR1 is SGHTA and CDR2 is FQGNSA. This CDR3 is 15 amino acids long.

In this sample, this clone turned up once. CDR3 protein: CASSARRGNNQPQHF. Written as DNA, the CDR3 is TGTGCCAGCAGCGCCCGACGGGGGAACAATCAGCCCCAGCATTTT. The V call is TRBV6-5, the J call TRBJ1-5; a weak D match, TRBD1 (5 bases). Germline V gives CDR1 MNHEY, CDR2 SVGAGI. V was pared by 6 bases and J by 3 bases, with 15 bases between. The CDR3 length is 15 residues.

The V gene is TRBV27, the J gene TRBJ1-1; 9 bases align to TRBD1. J was trimmed by 5 bases and V by 6 bases; bases with no gene match: 13. CDR1 and CDR2 from the germline V gene are MNHEY and SMNVEV (reference sequence). CDR3 length: 16 amino acids. CDR3 DNA: TGTGCCAGCAGATCGACAGGGGGTCAACCGAGAACTGAAGCTTTCTTT. Encoded protein: CASRSTGGQPRTEAFF.

The genes are TRBV2 and TRBJ1-1; 7 nucleotides align to TRBD1. V gave up 6 bases and J gave up 12 bases; unmatched junction bases: 13. In germline, CDR1 is SNHLY, CDR2 FYNNEI. The CDR3 length is 13 residues. CDR3 nucleotides: TGTGCCAGCAGGGGGGACAGAGATGTAAGGTCTTTCTTT. Translating it yields CASRGDRDVRSFF.

This chain uses TRBV6-6 with TRBJ2-1; tentative D call: TRBD2 (6 bases). Germline-derived CDR1 and CDR2 are MNHNY and SVGAGI (reference sequence). Trimming cost V 7 bases and J 0 bases, with 13 bases left between them. The CDR3 runs 15 residues. The CDR3 region has the DNA TGTGCCAGCAAGCAGTCGGGAGACTCCTACAATGAGCAGTTCTTC. Residues: CASKQSGDSYNEQFF.

This clone was observed a handful of times. The chain employs TRBV11-1 and TRBJ1-6; TRBD1 agrees at 8 bases. Germline V gene data show CDR1 as SGHAT and CDR2 as FQDESV (reference sequence). Unmatched junction bases numbered 0, after V lost 2 bases and J lost 6 bases. The CDR3 is made up of 14 amino acids. The CDR3 region has the DNA TGTGCCAGCAGCTTAACAGGGGGTAATTCACCCCTCCACTTT. The encoded protein is CASSLTGGNSPLHF. Looking up the rest from reference TRBV11-1 and TRBJ1-6 gives the full variable domain: EAEVAQSPRYKITEKSQAVAFWCDPISGHATLYWYRQILGQGPELLVQFQDESVVDDSQLPKDRFSAERLKGVDSTLKIQPAELGDSAMYLCASSLTGGNSPLHFGNGTRLTVT.

V usage is TRBV4-1 and J usage is TRBJ1-2; D possibly corresponds to TRBD1 (6 bases). The length of the CDR3 is 16 residues. Between the trimmed V and J ends, which lost 4 bases and 4 bases, there was a span of 19 bases. The germline V gene encodes CDR1 MGHRA and CDR2 YSYEKL. DNA for the CDR3: TGCGCCAGCAGCCCTATAGGGAGGGGGTTCGGCTATGGCTACACCTTC. Amino acid sequence: CASSPIGRGFGYGYTF.

This clone was counted between two and nine times. The rearrangement joins TRBV7-6 to TRBJ2-7; 10 nucleotides align to TRBD1. The V gene's germline CDR1 is SGHVS and CDR2 FNYEAQ. V shed 5 bases and J 2 bases; nucleotides not matched to a gene: 3. The CDR3 length is 14 residues. The CDR3 loop is CASSPGTGAYEQYF. Here the CDR3 DNA reads TGTGCCAGCAGCCCCGGGACAGGGGCCTACGAGCAGTACTTC.

V gene TRBV11-1 combines with J gene TRBJ1-1, with D perhaps TRBD1 (6 bases). The CDR3 covers 14 residues. Per germline, CDR1 SGHAT and CDR2 FQDESV (reference sequence). The V end lost 5 bases, the J end lost 1 base, and 11 bases lay between the germline ends. CDR3 sequence: CASSIQGRNTEAFF. The CDR3 DNA reads TGTGCCAGCAGCATTCAGGGGAGGAACACTGAAGCTTTCTTT. Drawing the rest from reference TRBV11-1 and TRBJ1-1, the complete variable domain is EAEVAQSPRYKITEKSQAVAFWCDPISGHATLYWYRQILGQGPELLVQFQDESVVDDSQLPKDRFSAERLKGVDSTLKIQPAELGDSAMYLCASSIQGRNTEAFFGQGTRLTVV.

The J gene is TRBJ1-5, the V gene TRBV2; weak D call: TRBD1 (5 bases). The germline V gene encodes CDR1 SNHLY and CDR2 FYNNEI. Trimming left V 6 bases short and J 4 bases short, with 16 bases between. There are 15 residues in the CDR3. The CDR3: CASSQRLRGNQPQHF. The CDR3 DNA is TGTGCCAGCAGCCAAAGATTAAGGGGAAATCAGCCCCAGCATTTT.

The chain is built from TRBV6-1 and TRBJ2-3; TRBD1 matches 7 bases. Losses at the gene ends were 8 bases for V and 0 bases for J; bases not matched to a gene: 2. The CDR3 consists of 13 residues. Germline loops: CDR1 MNHNS, CDR2 SASEGT. The CDR3 coding sequence is TGTGCCAGCGAACAGGGGAGCACAGATACGCAGTATTTT. Amino acid sequence: CASEQGSTDTQYF.

The chain links TRBV2 to TRBJ1-2, with no clear D. The CDR3 loop spans 15 amino acids. Trimming pared 6 bases from V and 7 bases from J, leaving 21 bases between. CDR1 is SNHLY and CDR2 is FYNNEI in the germline V gene. Here the CDR3 reads CASRAISFGQGGYTF. In nucleotides, the CDR3 is TGTGCCAGCAGGGCCATCTCATTCGGGCAAGGTGGCTACACCTTC. The full variable domain, its missing parts supplied by reference TRBV2 and TRBJ1-2, is EPEVTQTPSHQVTQMGQEVILRCVPISNHLYFYWYRQILGQKVEFLVSFYNNEISEKSEIFDDQFSVERPDGSNFTLKIRSTKLEDSAMYFCASRAISFGQGGYTFGSGTRLTVV.

The chain is built from TRBV7-2 and TRBJ2-1; TRBD2 matches at 7 bases. The CDR3 runs to 13 residues. The V segment lost 8 bases and the J segment 3 bases; nucleotides outside the gene matches: 4. CDR1 SGHTA and CDR2 FQGNSA come from the germline V gene. The CDR3 loop reads CASRGVGYNEQFF. The DNA for the CDR3 is TGTGCCAGCCGGGGGGTGGGCTACAATGAGCAGTTCTTC.

The chain uses TRBV18 and TRBJ1-1; the match to TRBD1 covers 7 bases. This CDR3 comprises 13 residues. V lost 3 bases to trimming and J lost 4 bases; unmatched junction nucleotides: 2. CDR1 and CDR2 from the germline V gene are KGHSH and LQKENI. This CDR3 is CASSPDRATEAFF. The CDR3 nucleotides are TGTGCCAGCTCACCTGACAGGGCCACTGAAGCTTTCTTT. Complete variable domain (other parts from reference TRBV18 and TRBJ1-1): NAGVMQNPRHLVRRRGQEARLRCSPMKGHSHVYWYRQLPEEGLKFMVYLQKENIIDESGMPKERFSAEFPKEGPSILRIQQVVRGDSAAYFCASSPDRATEAFFGQGTRLTVV.

This clone was seen a handful of times. The gene calls are TRBV7-9 and TRBJ2-3, with TRBD2 identical over 8 bases. From germline, CDR1 is SEHNR and CDR2 FQNEAQ (reference sequence). After removal of 5 bases from V and 0 bases from J, the junction contained 4 bases not matched to a gene. CDR3 size: 15 residues. CDR3 DNA: TGTGCCAGCAGCCTTCGGGGGGGGAGCACAGATACGCAGTATTTT. It translates to CASSLRGGSTDTQYF. Together with reference TRBV7-9 and TRBJ2-3, the CDR3 gives the full variable domain: DTGVSQNPRHKITKRGQNVTFRCDPISEHNRLYWYRQTLGQGPEFLTYFQNEAQLEKSRLLSDRFSAERPKGSFSTLEIQRTEQGDSAMYLCASSLRGGSTDTQYFGPGTRLTVL.

The rearrangement joins TRBV9 to TRBJ2-3; 12 bases are a match to TRBD2. This CDR3 region has 18 residues. V shed 0 bases and J 1 base; nucleotides not matched to a gene: 6. CDR1 and CDR2 from the germline V gene are SGDLS and YYNGEE. CDR3 in DNA: TGTGCCAGCAGCGTAGGGGCTAGCGGGGGGGCTGGCACAGATACGCAGTATTTT. It is translated as CASSVGASGGAGTDTQYF.

This clone appeared once. The chain has TRBV2 and TRBJ1-5; 9 bases are a match to TRBD1. The CDR3 runs to 15 residues. The junction had 9 bases not matched to a gene; V was cut back by 6 bases and J by 6 bases. Germline V gene data show CDR1 as SNHLY and CDR2 as FYNNEI. The CDR3 sequence: CASRINRGRIQPQHF. The CDR3 DNA is TGTGCCAGCAGGATAAACAGGGGGCGCATTCAGCCCCAGCATTTT.

The chain combines TRBV5-4 with TRBJ1-2, with 8 bases identical to TRBD1. This CDR3 region has 14 residues. The germline V gene has CDR1 SGHNT and CDR2 YYREEE (reference sequence). The junction had 7 bases not matched to a gene; V was cut back by 2 bases and J by 7 bases. The DNA of the CDR3 is TGTGCCAGCAGCTTCAGCAGGGGGCTGGGTGGCTACACCTTC. This sequence encodes CASSFSRGLGGYTF.

The chain uses TRBV6-5 and TRBJ1-2; maybe TRBD1 (5 bases). Germline-derived CDR1 and CDR2 are MNHEY and SVGAGI. Trimming left V 6 bases short and J 8 bases short, with 22 bases between. This CDR3 contains 15 residues. The CDR3 loop reads CASSPRFRVYRGYTF. As DNA, the CDR3 is TGTGCCAGCAGCCCCAGGTTCAGGGTCTATCGGGGCTACACCTTC.

The chain uses TRBV4-2 and TRBJ2-1; 8 nucleotides line up with TRBD2. CDR1 and CDR2 (germline): LGHNA, YNFKEQ. Losses at the gene ends were 4 bases for V and 8 bases for J; bases not matched to a gene: 4. The CDR3 runs to 13 residues. CDR3 nucleotides: TGTGCCAGCAGCCTCCCCGGGGGGGATGAGCAGTTCTTC. Translation: CASSLPGGDEQFF.

Only one count was recorded for this clone. The chain has TRBV19 and TRBJ2-2, with 12 bases that match TRBD2. V trimming: 5 bases; J trimming: 1 base; junction bases outside the gene matches: 2. The CDR3 is 16 amino acids. Looked up from germline, CDR1 is LNHDA and CDR2 is SQIVND (reference sequence). The CDR3 nucleotides are TGTGCCAGTAGTCTGACTAGCGGGGGGAACACCGGGGAGCTGTTTTTT. It yields the protein CASSLTSGGNTGELFF.

The rearrangement links TRBV27 to TRBJ1-1, with a tentative D call TRBD1 (6 bases). CDR3 length: 16 amino acids. Between the trimmed V and J ends, which lost 6 bases and 1 base, there was a span of 18 bases. Per germline, CDR1 MNHEY and CDR2 SMNVEV (reference sequence). Here the CDR3 reads CASSEYRARGNTEAFF. CDR3 nucleotide sequence: TGTGCCAGCAGCGAGTACAGGGCTCGAGGGAACACTGAAGCTTTCTTT.

J is TRBJ1-3 and V is TRBV9; D is uncertain. V was trimmed by 0 bases and J by 9 bases, leaving 10 bases between them. Germline CDR1 reads SGDLS; CDR2 reads YYNGEE. The CDR3 length is 13 residues. CDR3 protein: CASSVAWSSTIYF. CDR3 in DNA: TGTGCCAGCAGCGTAGCATGGTCTTCCACCATATATTTT.

The rearrangement links TRBV28 to TRBJ1-2; the match to TRBD1 covers 8 bases. V lost 5 bases, J lost 8 bases, and 10 bases stayed unmatched. This CDR3 spans 14 amino acids. The germline V gene encodes CDR1 MDHEN and CDR2 SYDVKM. The CDR3 region has the DNA TGTGCCAGCAGTGTCGGGACAGGACTCGAGGGCTACACCTTC. It translates to CASSVGTGLEGYTF.

This clone has a handful of counts. The chain is built from TRBV4-1 and TRBJ1-1, with D perhaps matching TRBD1 (5 bases). Germline loops: CDR1 MGHRA, CDR2 YSYEKL. The CDR3 contains 15 residues. Trimming pared 2 bases from V and 1 base from J, leaving 11 bases between. Here the CDR3 reads CASSQPVDKNTEAFF. The CDR3 DNA reads as TGCGCCAGCAGCCAACCCGTGGACAAGAACACTGAAGCTTTCTTT.